Below are 25 T cell receptor beta chains sequenced from a single sample in a study of blood T cell repertoires in COVID-19. TCRdb's table, derived via immunoSEQ multiplex PCR, lists solely in-frame clones and lacks some. There are roughly 200,000 clones in the sample; approximately 84% occur only once, and about 4.2% lies in the top ten. Material: peripheral blood. The origin of the receptors is a man over 45 with active or convalescent COVID-19.

The CDR3 DNA follows: TGTGCCAGCAGAACCACAGGGAGCCAGGATCAGCCCCAGCATTTT. This encodes CASRTTGSQDQPQHF. The V and J genes are TRBV6-6 and TRBJ1-5; TRBD1 is a possible D gene (6 bases). Between the trimmed V and J ends, which lost 6 bases and 5 bases, there was a span of 17 bases. Germline CDR1 is MNHNY and CDR2 is SVGAGI (reference sequence). The CDR3 spans 15 residues.

V and J are TRBV29-1 and TRBJ2-5; 12 bases map to TRBD2. This CDR3 region has 15 residues. Germline-derived CDR1 and CDR2 are SQVTM and ANQGSEA. CDR3 in DNA: TGCAGTGCCGCCCCGACTAGCGGGGGACAAGAGACCCAGTACTTC. This encodes CSAAPTSGGQETQYF.

The chain recombines TRBV30 with TRBJ2-3, with 8 positions matching TRBD2. This CDR3 is 14 amino acids long. Germline CDR1 reads GTSNPN; CDR2 reads SVGIG (reference sequence). V was clipped by 0 bases and J by 5 bases; unmatched bases: 4. The CDR3 DNA reads as TGTGCCTGGAGTGTAGCGGGGGCGGGAGATACGCAGTATTTT. Its translation is CAWSVAGAGDTQYF. Together with reference TRBV30 and TRBJ2-3, the CDR3 gives the full variable domain: SQTIHQWPATLVQPVGSPLSLECTVEGTSNPNLYWYRQAAGRGLQLLFYSVGIGQISSEVPQNLSASRPQDRQFILSSKKLLLSDSGFYLCAWSVAGAGDTQYFGPGTRLTVL.

This rearrangement joins TRBV6-1 to TRBJ2-2, with TRBD2 identical over 7 bases. The germline V gene has CDR1 MNHNS and CDR2 SASEGT. The J segment lost 7 bases and the V segment lost 1 base, leaving 3 bases of the junction unmatched. The CDR3 length is 14 residues. The DNA for the CDR3 is TGTGCCAGCAGTGAAGGCCTAGCGGTCGGGGAGCTGTTTTTT. Its protein product is CASSEGLAVGELFF.

V is TRBV30 and J is TRBJ2-3; 15 positions agree with TRBD2. Per the germline V gene, CDR1 is GTSNPN and CDR2 is SVGIG (reference sequence). CDR3 length: 16 residues. The junction had 3 bases not matched to a gene; V was cut back by 5 bases and J by 0 bases. DNA of the CDR3: TGTGCCTGGGGGACTAGCGGGGGGTTTAGCACAGATACGCAGTATTTT. This translates into CAWGTSGGFSTDTQYF.

V and J are TRBV7-8 and TRBJ1-6; 8 positions agree with TRBD1. Germline V CDR1 and CDR2: SGHVS, FQNEAQ. The CDR3 spans 14 residues. The ends lost 4 bases at V and 8 bases at J; junction bases unmatched: 4. CDR3 bases: TGTGCCAGCAGCTCTGGACAGGGTGATTCACCCCTCCACTTT. This translates into CASSSGQGDSPLHF.

This chain uses TRBV2 with TRBJ2-1; 8 positions match TRBD2. The CDR3 runs 15 residues. The V and J ends lost 4 bases and 10 bases, in that order; junction bases with no gene match: 12. In germline, CDR1 is SNHLY, CDR2 FYNNEI. As DNA, the CDR3 is TGTGCCAGCAGTGTGGACGGGGGGGCCAGCTTGGAGCAGTTCTTC. Protein sequence: CASSVDGGASLEQFF. Together with reference TRBV2 and TRBJ2-1, the CDR3 gives the full variable domain: EPEVTQTPSHQVTQMGQEVILRCVPISNHLYFYWYRQILGQKVEFLVSFYNNEISEKSEIFDDQFSVERPDGSNFTLKIRSTKLEDSAMYFCASSVDGGASLEQFFGPGTRLTVL.

V is TRBV28 and J is TRBJ2-3; 7 bases align to TRBD1. The germline V gene has CDR1 MDHEN and CDR2 SYDVKM. This CDR3 is built from 15 residues. The V and J ends lost 2 bases and 5 bases, in that order; junction bases with no gene match: 7. This chain's CDR3 is CASSLDTGAGDTQYF. CDR3 in DNA: TGTGCCAGCAGTTTAGATACAGGGGCGGGAGATACGCAGTATTTT.

The genes are TRBV4-2 and TRBJ2-5; a weak D match, TRBD1 (6 bases). The germline V gene has CDR1 LGHNA and CDR2 YNFKEQ. V was trimmed by 0 bases and J by 6 bases, leaving 14 bases between them. This CDR3 is 15 amino acids long. The CDR3 loop is CASSQEMGRGQTQYF. CDR3 sequence (DNA): TGTGCCAGCAGCCAAGAGATGGGCAGGGGACAGACCCAGTACTTC.

This clone has a handful of counts. This rearrangement joins TRBV7-9 to TRBJ1-1; D is ambiguous. With 5 bases removed from V and 4 bases from J, the gap between germline ends came to 14 bases. The CDR3 runs 14 residues. Germline V gene sequence: CDR1 SEHNR, CDR2 FQNEAQ (reference sequence). The CDR3 loop reads CASSPGVRGTEAFF. The CDR3 DNA sequence: TGTGCCAGCAGCCCCGGGGTGCGAGGCACTGAAGCTTTCTTT.

V gene TRBV19 combines with J gene TRBJ2-1; 12 bases line up with TRBD2. Germline-derived CDR1 and CDR2 are LNHDA and SQIVND (reference sequence). CDR3 size: 16 residues. After removal of 5 bases from V and 4 bases from J, the junction contained 6 bases not matched to a gene. CDR3 protein: CASSPLLAGGYNEQFF. As DNA, the CDR3 is TGTGCCAGTAGTCCGCTACTAGCGGGGGGTTACAATGAGCAGTTCTTC.

This sequence joins TRBV7-2 and TRBJ2-5; TRBD2 matches at 8 bases. Germline V gene data show CDR1 as SGHTA and CDR2 as FQGNSA. The ends lost 1 base at V and 2 bases at J; junction bases unmatched: 3. The CDR3 loop spans 15 amino acids. The CDR3 sequence is CASSLVAGPQETQYF. CDR3 sequence (DNA): TGTGCCAGCAGCTTAGTAGCGGGGCCACAAGAGACCCAGTACTTC.

V usage is TRBV7-2 and J usage is TRBJ2-3; 9 nucleotides match TRBD2. Germline-derived CDR1 and CDR2 are SGHTA and FQGNSA. V gave up 1 base and J gave up 4 bases; unmatched junction bases: 15. CDR3 length equals 19 residues. The CDR3 reads CASSLGPPGGGGSADTQYF. DNA of the CDR3: TGTGCCAGCAGCTTAGGGCCCCCGGGCGGGGGGGGGAGCGCAGATACGCAGTATTTT.

The chain uses TRBV27 and TRBJ1-2; 12 nucleotides agree with TRBD1. V was pared by 3 bases and J by 8 bases, with 4 bases of the junction left unmatched. This CDR3 spans 14 amino acids. CDR1 is MNHEY, CDR2 SMNVEV, per germline (reference sequence). For the CDR3, the DNA is TGTGCCAGCAGTTTGGGGACAGGGGGCTTAGGCTACACCTTC. This codes for CASSLGTGGLGYTF.

The rearrangement uses TRBV6-5 and TRBJ2-2; a possible D gene is TRBD1 (5 bases). Germline V gene sequence: CDR1 MNHEY, CDR2 SVGAGI. V was cut by 6 bases and J by 4 bases, with 12 bases left in between. CDR3 length: 14 amino acids. The CDR3 loop is CASSAGWGTGELFF. The CDR3, as DNA: TGTGCCAGCAGCGCAGGGTGGGGCACCGGGGAGCTGTTTTTT.

V gene TRBV5-5 combines with J gene TRBJ1-5; a weak D match, TRBD1 (6 bases). CDR3 length: 15 amino acids. Germline V gene sequence: CDR1 SGHKS, CDR2 YYEKEE (reference sequence). V gave up 7 bases and J gave up 2 bases, with 16 bases separating them. CDR3 residues: CASQQGSVRNQPQHF. CDR3 DNA sequence: TGTGCCAGCCAGCAGGGGTCCGTTCGCAATCAGCCCCAGCATTTT.

This rearrangement joins TRBV7-2 to TRBJ1-6; D remains unclear. Deletions cut 5 bases from V and 6 bases from J, with 11 bases between. The germline V gene has CDR1 SGHTA and CDR2 FQGNSA. This CDR3 is 14 amino acids long. CDR3 bases: TGTGCCAGCAGCCCAGTAGACTTTAATTCACCCCTCCACTTT. This translates into CASSPVDFNSPLHF.

CDR3 amino acids: CASSLNGDTQYF. The CDR3 DNA sequence: TGTGCCAGCAGCTTAAACGGAGATACGCAGTATTTT. The chain links TRBV7-2 to TRBJ2-3; D is unresolved. Trimming removed 2 bases at V and 5 bases at J, with 5 bases between. CDR1 SGHTA and CDR2 FQGNSA come from the germline V gene. This CDR3 has 12 residues.

The CDR3 DNA reads TGTGCCAGCAGCTTGCCCGGGGGGCCGATGAACACTGAAGCTTTCTTT. Translation gives CASSLPGGPMNTEAFF. The genes are TRBV5-6 and TRBJ1-1; tentatively, D is TRBD1 (6 bases). The CDR3 extends over 16 amino acids. Trimming cost V 1 base and J 0 bases, with 13 bases left between them. Germline CDR1 reads SGHDT; CDR2 reads YYEEEE.

This clone was seen just once. The CDR3 sequence is CASSPGPIRYEQYF. CDR3 coding DNA: TGTGCCAGCAGCCCTGGGCCTATCCGCTACGAGCAGTACTTC. The chain has TRBV9 and TRBJ2-7; D remains unclear. This CDR3 is 14 amino acids long. Germline V lookup: CDR1 SGDLS, CDR2 YYNGEE. With 4 bases removed from V and 3 bases from J, the gap between germline ends came to 14 bases.

The V gene is TRBV27, the J gene TRBJ2-3, with D maybe TRBD2 (7 bases). The CDR3 sequence is 15 residues long. Per the germline V gene, CDR1 is MNHEY and CDR2 is SMNVEV (reference sequence). V was cut by 2 bases and J by 3 bases, with 12 bases left in between. The CDR3 sequence: CASSLRGGRTDTQYF. For the CDR3, the DNA is TGTGCCAGCAGTTTAAGGGGGGGGCGGACAGATACGCAGTATTTT.

This chain joins TRBV14 and TRBJ2-7, with 9 bases aligning to TRBD1. Germline V lookup: CDR1 SGHDN, CDR2 FVKESK. The CDR3 covers 14 residues. V shed 4 bases and J 2 bases; nucleotides not matched to a gene: 3. The CDR3 DNA reads as TGTGCCAGCAGCCCGGGACAGGGAGCCTACGAGCAGTACTTC. This codes for CASSPGQGAYEQYF.

This clone was seen only a few times. This rearrangement joins TRBV14 to TRBJ1-2; D is perhaps TRBD1 (6 bases). Deletions cut 4 bases from V and 2 bases from J, with 11 bases between. CDR1 is SGHDN and CDR2 is FVKESK in the germline V gene. The CDR3 loop spans 14 amino acids. The CDR3 region is CASSLTGVNYGYTF. The CDR3 DNA reads TGTGCCAGCAGCCTGACAGGAGTAAACTATGGCTACACCTTC.

The rearrangement links TRBV5-1 to TRBJ1-4; tentative D call: TRBD1 (5 bases). V was cut by 2 bases and J by 2 bases, with 16 bases left in between. The germline CDR1 and CDR2 sequences are SGHRS and YFSETQ. The CDR3 spans 17 residues. The CDR3 sequence: CASSFGTPTGTNEKLFF. CDR3 coding DNA: TGCGCCAGCAGCTTTGGGACTCCAACCGGGACTAATGAAAAACTGTTTTTT.

Only one count was recorded for this clone. V gene TRBV7-2 combines with J gene TRBJ1-2; the D is unclear. The CDR3 is 13 amino acids. The V gene's germline CDR1 is SGHTA and CDR2 FQGNSA. With 3 bases removed from V and 6 bases from J, the gap between germline ends came to 11 bases. The CDR3: CASSFGYGDGYTF. CDR3 nucleotides: TGTGCCAGCAGCTTCGGGTATGGCGATGGCTACACCTTC.